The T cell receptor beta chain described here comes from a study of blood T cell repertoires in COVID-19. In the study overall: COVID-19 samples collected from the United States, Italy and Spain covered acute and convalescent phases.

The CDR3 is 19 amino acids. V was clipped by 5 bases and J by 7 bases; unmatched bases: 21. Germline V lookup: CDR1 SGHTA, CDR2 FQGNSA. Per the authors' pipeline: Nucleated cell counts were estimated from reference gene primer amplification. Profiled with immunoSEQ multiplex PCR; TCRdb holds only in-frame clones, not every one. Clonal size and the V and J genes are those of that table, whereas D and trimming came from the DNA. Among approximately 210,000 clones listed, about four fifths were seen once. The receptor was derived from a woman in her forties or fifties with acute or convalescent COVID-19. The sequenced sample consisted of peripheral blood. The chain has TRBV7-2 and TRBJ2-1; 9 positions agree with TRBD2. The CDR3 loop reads CASSNPGLASQRTRNEQFF. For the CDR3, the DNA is TGTGCCAGCAGCAATCCGGGACTAGCCAGCCAGCGAACTAGAAATGAGCAGTTCTTC.